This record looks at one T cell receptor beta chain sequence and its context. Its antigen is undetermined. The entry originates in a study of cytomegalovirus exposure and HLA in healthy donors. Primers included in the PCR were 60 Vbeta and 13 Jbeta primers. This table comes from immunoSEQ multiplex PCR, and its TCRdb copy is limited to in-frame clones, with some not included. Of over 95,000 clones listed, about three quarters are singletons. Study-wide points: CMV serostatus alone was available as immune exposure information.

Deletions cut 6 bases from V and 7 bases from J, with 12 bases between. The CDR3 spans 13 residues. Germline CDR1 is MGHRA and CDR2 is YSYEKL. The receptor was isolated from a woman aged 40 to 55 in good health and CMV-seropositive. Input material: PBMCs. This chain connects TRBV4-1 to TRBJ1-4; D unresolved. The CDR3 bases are TGCGCCAGCAGGGACTCCTGGGGTGAAAAACTGTTTTTT. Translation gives CASRDSWGEKLFF.